These T cell receptor beta chains were read from a single sample in a study of shared T cell receptors in the human thymus. Libraries were prepared by immunoSEQ multiplex PCR; TCRdb keeps only in-frame clonotypes and omits some of them. The sample yields 640,000 or so clones, more than 70% seen once. In addition, the sample was reused for a study of human thymus T cells.

Sequenced material: thymocytes. Every receptor here comes from a boy in the first two years of life with a congenital heart defect. CDR3s include the opening cysteine and the closing phenylalanine or tryptophan. Each record gives: V gene, J gene, clone size, D gene, CDR3 protein, CDR3 DNA. D genes are given only for firm matches. Clone size is given for some rows only: seen once, a few or many times, or a class if the clone is expanded.

TRBV18	TRBJ2-7	-	TRBD2	CASSPGLVGHEQYF	TGTGCCAGCTCACCGGGACTAGTAGGTCACGAGCAGTACTTC
TRBV5-8	TRBJ2-7	-	-	CASSWSRGTDYEQYF	TGTGCCAGCAGCTGGAGCCGGGGGACAGATTACGAGCAGTACTTC
TRBV28	TRBJ2-3	few	-	CASSFLPFNSRGRTSTDTQYF	TGTGCCAGCAGTTTCCTCCCTTTTAACTCTCGCGGGCGGACTAGCACAGATACGCAGTATTTT
TRBV5-6	TRBJ2-7	-	-	CASSSRRGSYEQYF	TGTGCCAGCAGCTCCAGGAGGGGCTCCTACGAGCAGTACTTC
TRBV27	TRBJ2-7	-	-	CASSMKGHFSYEQYF	TGTGCCAGCAGTATGAAAGGACATTTCTCCTACGAGCAGTACTTC
TRBV5-4	TRBJ2-1	once	TRBD2	CASSLDPLAGEQFF	TGTGCCAGCAGCTTGGACCCTCTAGCGGGCGAGCAGTTCTTC
TRBV11-3	TRBJ2-3	-	TRBD2	CASSLLAGGADTQYF	TGTGCCAGCAGCTTACTAGCGGGGGGCGCAGATACGCAGTATTTT
TRBV6-5	TRBJ2-7	once	TRBD1	CASNHRGAEQYF	TGTGCCAGCAACCACAGGGGAGCCGAGCAGTACTTC
TRBV27	TRBJ2-1	-	-	CASSFVGGLTNEQFF	TGTGCCAGCAGTTTTGTAGGGGGTCTAACCAATGAGCAGTTCTTC
TRBV7-2	TRBJ2-5	-	-	CASSSGHICGVKETQYF	TGTGCCAGCAGCTCCGGACACATCTGCGGGGTTAAAGAGACCCAGTACTTC
TRBV25-1	TRBJ2-1	-	-	CASKPTGRWTSDNEQFF	TGTGCCAGCAAACCGACAGGGAGGTGGACATCCGACAATGAGCAGTTCTTC
TRBV5-1	TRBJ1-1	-	TRBD1	CASKIRTGDTEAFF	TGCGCCAGCAAAATCCGAACAGGGGACACTGAAGCTTTCTTT
TRBV21-1	TRBJ2-7	once	-	CASSIDRDRSHEQYF	TGTGCCAGCAGCATCGACCGGGACAGGTCCCACGAGCAGTACTTC
TRBV28	TRBJ2-7	-	-	CASTLGRQASYEQYF	TGTGCCAGCACTCTTGGGAGACAGGCTTCCTACGAGCAGTACTTC
TRBV6-5	TRBJ1-3	few	-	CASSQRHSPGNTIYF	TGTGCCAGCAGCCAGAGACACTCTCCAGGAAACACCATATATTTT
TRBV14	TRBJ1-6	-	-	CASSQLDRWNSPLHF	TGTGCCAGCAGCCAACTGGACAGATGGAATTCACCCCTCCACTTT
TRBV6-5	TRBJ1-4	once	TRBD1	CASRLQGAYEKLFF	TGTGCCAGCAGGCTACAGGGGGCATATGAAAAACTGTTTTTT
TRBV4-1	TRBJ2-7	-	-	CASSQESEGEPYEQYF	TGCGCCAGCAGCCAAGAGAGTGAGGGGGAGCCATACGAGCAGTACTTC
TRBV14	TRBJ2-1	-	TRBD2	CASSQGSRTSGNNEQFF	TGTGCCAGCAGCCAAGGTTCTAGGACTAGCGGTAACAATGAGCAGTTCTTC
TRBV6-5	TRBJ1-2	-	TRBD1	CASPGDRVYGYTF	TGTGCCTCACCCGGGGACAGGGTCTATGGCTACACCTTC
TRBV25-1	TRBJ2-7	-	TRBD2	CASESSGRRSYEQYF	TGTGCCAGCGAATCTAGCGGGAGGAGGTCCTACGAGCAGTACTTC
TRBV19	TRBJ1-1	-	TRBD1	CASSIGTGGVNTEAFF	TGTGCCAGTAGTATCGGGACAGGGGGAGTGAACACTGAAGCTTTCTTT
TRBV28	TRBJ1-5	-	TRBD1	CASSDGTGNQPQHF	TGTGCCAGCAGTGACGGGACAGGGAATCAGCCCCAGCATTTT
TRBV21-1	TRBJ2-5	-	-	CASSETNRVGKEETQYF	TGTGCCAGCAGCGAAACGAACAGGGTGGGAAAAGAGGAGACCCAGTACTTC
TRBV25-1	TRBJ2-5	-	TRBD1	CASRADRGLKTQYF	TGTGCCAGCAGGGCTGACAGGGGGCTAAAGACCCAGTACTTC
TRBV30	TRBJ2-2	-	-	CAWSVSREAGELFF	TGTGCCTGGAGTGTAAGCAGGGAAGCCGGGGAGCTGTTTTTT
TRBV27	TRBJ2-1	-	TRBD1	CASSLGQGISYNEQFF	TGTGCCAGCAGTCTCGGACAGGGGATTTCCTACAATGAGCAGTTCTTC
TRBV10-3	TRBJ2-7	-	TRBD1	CAISPGQGDYEQYF	TGTGCCATCAGTCCGGGACAGGGCGACTACGAGCAGTACTTC
TRBV6-6	TRBJ2-6	-	-	CASSPGSSGANVLTF	TGTGCCAGCAGTCCCGGGAGCTCTGGGGCCAACGTCCTGACTTTC
TRBV7-2	TRBJ2-1	-	-	CASSYSSSSYNEQFF	TGTGCCAGCAGCTATTCTAGTAGCTCCTACAATGAGCAGTTCTTC
TRBV7-9	TRBJ2-2	once	-	CAIGALMNSNTGELFF	TGTGCCATTGGGGCACTCATGAATTCCAACACCGGGGAGCTGTTTTTT
TRBV16	TRBJ1-5	-	-	CASSRRGNNQPQHF	TGTGCCAGCAGCCGCCGGGGGAACAATCAGCCCCAGCATTTT
TRBV10-3	TRBJ2-5	-	TRBD2	CAISPKDETSGEKETQYF	TGTGCCATCAGTCCTAAGGACGAGACTAGCGGGGAAAAAGAGACCCAGTACTTC
TRBV7-2	TRBJ2-7	-	TRBD2	CASSLVAGGAYEQYF	TGTGCCAGCAGCTTAGTTGCGGGGGGCGCCTACGAGCAGTACTTC
TRBV7-6	TRBJ1-4	-	TRBD1	CASSLTAGGHREKLFF	TGTGCCAGCAGCTTAACAGCAGGGGGCCACCGAGAAAAACTGTTTTTT
TRBV28	TRBJ1-1	-	TRBD1	CASSLGQGNTEAFF	TGTGCCAGCAGTTTGGGACAGGGGAACACTGAAGCTTTCTTT
TRBV11-2	TRBJ2-7	-	TRBD2	CASSEGTSWDRSYEQYF	TGTGCCAGCAGCGAAGGGACTAGCTGGGACCGCTCCTACGAGCAGTACTTC
TRBV12-5	TRBJ2-1	-	TRBD2	CASGSTWTSGNHNEQFF	TGTGCTAGTGGTTCCACCTGGACTAGCGGGAACCACAATGAGCAGTTCTTC